The source of this T cell receptor beta chain is a study of blood T cell repertoires in COVID-19. Overall study context: From T cells, B-cell-depleted T cells, or PBMCs came the material, which was cDNA or gDNA.

Profiling relied on immunoSEQ multiplex PCR, and the TCRdb table lists in-frame clones only, not all of them. The sample lists some 290,000 clones, 75% to 90% occurring once. Germline V lookup: CDR1 MNHEY, CDR2 SVGEGT. This CDR3 region has 14 residues. Trimming cost V 2 bases and J 0 bases, with 7 bases left between them. The rearrangement links TRBV6-2 or TRBV6-3 to TRBJ1-1; D gene ambiguous. The sample consisted of peripheral blood. The source of this sequence is a woman in her forties or fifties who had recovered from COVID-19. The CDR3 region has the DNA TGTGCCAGCAGTTACCCGAACATGAACACTGAAGCTTTCTTT. Encoded protein: CASSYPNMNTEAFF.